These T cell receptor beta chains were read from a single sample in a study of Graves' ophthalmopathy and Graves' hyperthyroidism. From the multiplex PCR reads, TCRdb called clonotypes with MiXCR, one entry per CDR3 protein. The data show approximately 640,000 distinct CDR3 sequences, over 40% seen once. Sequenced: peripheral blood. Every receptor here comes from an adult man with Graves' ophthalmopathy. CDR3s include the opening cysteine and the closing phenylalanine or tryptophan. Fields, in order: V gene, CDR3 length, D gene, J gene, clone size, CDR3 DNA, CDR3 protein. A D gene is named only where the DNA matches it firmly. Some rows have no size entry. The others give once, few or many, or a class for an expanded clone.

v_call: TRBV10-3; cdr3_length: 15; d_call: TRBD2; j_call: TRBJ2-7; clone_size: NA; cdr3_nt: TGTGCCAGCAGTTACTCGCGGCGGGAGGCCTACGAGCAGTACTTC; cdr3_aa: CASSYSRREAYEQYF
v_call: TRBV20-1; cdr3_length: 15; d_call: NA; j_call: TRBJ1-4; clone_size: NA; cdr3_nt: TGCAGTGCTAGAGATTTGGGGGCCCTTGAGGAAAAACTGTTTTTT; cdr3_aa: CSARDLGALEEKLFF
v_call: TRBV15; cdr3_length: 15; d_call: NA; j_call: TRBJ1-3; clone_size: many; cdr3_nt: TGTGCCACCAGCAGAGAGGGAAAGTCGGGAAACACCATATATTTT; cdr3_aa: CATSREGKSGNTIYF
v_call: TRBV2; cdr3_length: 12; d_call: NA; j_call: TRBJ2-7; clone_size: NA; cdr3_nt: TGTGCCAGCTTGTGGGGTTCCTACGAGCAGTACTTC; cdr3_aa: CASLWGSYEQYF
v_call: TRBV10-3; cdr3_length: 12; d_call: NA; j_call: TRBJ1-4; clone_size: NA; cdr3_nt: TGTGCCAGCAGTGTAAGGGGGGAAAAACTGTCTTTT; cdr3_aa: CASSVRGEKLSF
v_call: TRBV7-3; cdr3_length: 16; d_call: TRBD1; j_call: TRBJ1-5; clone_size: NA; cdr3_nt: TGTGCCACGGACGTGGAGCCCGGGACAGTTTCTGGGCCCCAGCATTTT; cdr3_aa: CATDVEPGTVSGPQHF
v_call: TRBV9; cdr3_length: 14; d_call: TRBD1; j_call: TRBJ2-7; clone_size: NA; cdr3_nt: TGTGCCAGCAGTTATTCCGACAGGGTCTACGAGCAGTACTTC; cdr3_aa: CASSYSDRVYEQYF
v_call: TRBV10-3; cdr3_length: 17; d_call: TRBD2; j_call: TRBJ2-5; clone_size: many; cdr3_nt: TGTGCCATCAGTGAGTCGAAAGTAGCGGGAGCCCAAGAGACCCAGTACTTC; cdr3_aa: CAISESKVAGAQETQYF
v_call: TRBV4-1; cdr3_length: 15; d_call: TRBD1; j_call: TRBJ1-2; clone_size: NA; cdr3_nt: TGTGCCAGCAGCCCAACGATCGGGACAGTCTCTGGCTACACCTTC; cdr3_aa: CASSPTIGTVSGYTF
v_call: TRBV29-1; cdr3_length: 13; d_call: TRBD1; j_call: TRBJ1-2; clone_size: NA; cdr3_nt: TGCAGCGTTAACAGGGGTCGGGTCTATGGCTACACCTTC; cdr3_aa: CSVNRGRVYGYTF
v_call: TRBV11-2; cdr3_length: 14; d_call: TRBD1; j_call: TRBJ1-2; clone_size: many; cdr3_nt: TGTGCCAGCAGCTCGACAACAGGGGGCAGCGGCTACACCTTC; cdr3_aa: CASSSTTGGSGYTF
v_call: TRBV6-4; cdr3_length: 14; d_call: TRBD1; j_call: TRBJ1-4; clone_size: few; cdr3_nt: TGTGCCAGCAGAAGGACAGGGGACACTGAAAAACTGTTTTTT; cdr3_aa: CASRRTGDTEKLFF
v_call: TRBV25-1; cdr3_length: 13; d_call: NA; j_call: TRBJ2-7; clone_size: NA; cdr3_nt: TGTGCCAGCCACAGGGGGGGCAACTACGAGCAGTACTTC; cdr3_aa: CASHRGGNYEQYF
v_call: TRBV12-3/TRBV12-4; cdr3_length: 14; d_call: NA; j_call: TRBJ1-3; clone_size: few; cdr3_nt: TGTGCCAGCAGTTTTCTCCAGGGTGGAAACACCATATATTTT; cdr3_aa: CASSFLQGGNTIYF
v_call: TRBV29-1; cdr3_length: 12; d_call: TRBD1; j_call: TRBJ1-2; clone_size: NA; cdr3_nt: TGCAGCATGGACAGGGATAACTATGGCTACACCTTC; cdr3_aa: CSMDRDNYGYTF
v_call: TRBV12-3/TRBV12-4; cdr3_length: 14; d_call: TRBD1; j_call: TRBJ2-5; clone_size: NA; cdr3_nt: TGTGCCAGCAGTTCCTCGGACAGGGGGGAGACCCAGTACTTC; cdr3_aa: CASSSSDRGETQYF
v_call: TRBV11-2; cdr3_length: 14; d_call: NA; j_call: TRBJ1-6; clone_size: many; cdr3_nt: TGTGCCAGCAGCACCCGGGGGGAACATTCACCCCTCCACTTT; cdr3_aa: CASSTRGEHSPLHF
v_call: TRBV5-1; cdr3_length: 15; d_call: NA; j_call: TRBJ1-6; clone_size: NA; cdr3_nt: TGTGCCAGCAGCGTAGTTGCGGGGGGGAGTTCACCCCTCCACTTT; cdr3_aa: CASSVVAGGSSPLHF
v_call: TRBV10-3; cdr3_length: 14; d_call: NA; j_call: TRBJ2-7; clone_size: NA; cdr3_nt: TGTGCCAGCTCACCACCGACGGCGGGCTACGAGCAGTACTTC; cdr3_aa: CASSPPTAGYEQYF
v_call: TRBV7-9; cdr3_length: 16; d_call: TRBD1; j_call: TRBJ1-4; clone_size: many; cdr3_nt: TGTGCCAGCAGCTTAGGGGTCGGGACAGGGGACAAAAAACTGTTTTTT; cdr3_aa: CASSLGVGTGDKKLFF
v_call: TRBV2; cdr3_length: 14; d_call: TRBD1; j_call: TRBJ1-5; clone_size: many; cdr3_nt: TGTGCCAGCAAAGGCACCAGGGGGTTACAGCCCCAGCATTTT; cdr3_aa: CASKGTRGLQPQHF
v_call: TRBV13; cdr3_length: 17; d_call: NA; j_call: TRBJ1-1; clone_size: few; cdr3_nt: TGCGCCAGCAGCCAAGATTATTGGACGGGGCGGAGCACTGAAGCTTTCTTT; cdr3_aa: CASSQDYWTGRSTEAFF
v_call: TRBV29-1; cdr3_length: 12; d_call: NA; j_call: TRBJ2-7; clone_size: many; cdr3_nt: TGCAGCGTTGAAGATTCCAGATACGAGCAGTACTTC; cdr3_aa: CSVEDSRYEQYF
v_call: TRBV12-3/TRBV12-4; cdr3_length: 14; d_call: NA; j_call: TRBJ1-1; clone_size: many; cdr3_nt: TGTGCCAGCAACGCGGGGGTGGTTCAGTCTGAAGCTTTCTTT; cdr3_aa: CASNAGVVQSEAFF
v_call: TRBV10-2; cdr3_length: 14; d_call: TRBD1; j_call: TRBJ2-5; clone_size: many; cdr3_nt: TGCGCCAGCCGAACGGACAGGGCCCAAGAGACCCAGTACTTC; cdr3_aa: CASRTDRAQETQYF
v_call: TRBV10-3; cdr3_length: 11; d_call: NA; j_call: TRBJ2-5; clone_size: many; cdr3_nt: TGTGCCATACAGGTTCAAGAGACCCAGTACTTC; cdr3_aa: CAIQVQETQYF
v_call: TRBV10-3; cdr3_length: 13; d_call: TRBD2; j_call: TRBJ2-7; clone_size: NA; cdr3_nt: TGTGCCATCAGTCGACGAGCGGGAGGCGAGGGGTACTTC; cdr3_aa: CAISRRAGGEGYF
v_call: TRBV9; cdr3_length: 15; d_call: NA; j_call: TRBJ1-2; clone_size: many; cdr3_nt: TGTGCCAGCAGCCCCCGAAACAGCCTTTTCTATGGCTACACCTTC; cdr3_aa: CASSPRNSLFYGYTF
v_call: TRBV29-1; cdr3_length: 13; d_call: TRBD1; j_call: TRBJ1-2; clone_size: few; cdr3_nt: TGCAGCGTTGAGGGGACAGGGCGGTATGGCTACACCTTC; cdr3_aa: CSVEGTGRYGYTF
v_call: TRBV7-2; cdr3_length: 16; d_call: NA; j_call: TRBJ1-6; clone_size: NA; cdr3_nt: TGTGCCAGCAGTCCCTCCCGAGGAGTAGGGAATTCACCCCTCCACTTT; cdr3_aa: CASSPSRGVGNSPLHF
v_call: TRBV6-1; cdr3_length: 15; d_call: TRBD1; j_call: TRBJ1-2; clone_size: NA; cdr3_nt: TGTGCCAGCAGTGAATCAGAAGGGGGCCCCTATGGCTACACCTTC; cdr3_aa: CASSESEGGPYGYTF
v_call: TRBV29-1; cdr3_length: 10; d_call: NA; j_call: TRBJ2-5; clone_size: many; cdr3_nt: TGCAGCGTTGTTAAGGAGACCCAGTACTTC; cdr3_aa: CSVVKETQYF
v_call: TRBV7-2; cdr3_length: 16; d_call: TRBD1; j_call: TRBJ2-7; clone_size: few; cdr3_nt: TGTGCCAGCAGCTTAGCGCGGACAGGGTTCTCCTACGAGCAGTACTTC; cdr3_aa: CASSLARTGFSYEQYF
v_call: TRBV10-2; cdr3_length: 13; d_call: NA; j_call: TRBJ1-6; clone_size: NA; cdr3_nt: TGCGCCAGCAGTACAGGGCTTGGATCACCCCTCCACTTT; cdr3_aa: CASSTGLGSPLHF
v_call: TRBV25-1; cdr3_length: 14; d_call: NA; j_call: TRBJ2-7; clone_size: NA; cdr3_nt: TGTGCCAGCACCAAAAACCGGGACTGGTATGAGCAGTACTTC; cdr3_aa: CASTKNRDWYEQYF